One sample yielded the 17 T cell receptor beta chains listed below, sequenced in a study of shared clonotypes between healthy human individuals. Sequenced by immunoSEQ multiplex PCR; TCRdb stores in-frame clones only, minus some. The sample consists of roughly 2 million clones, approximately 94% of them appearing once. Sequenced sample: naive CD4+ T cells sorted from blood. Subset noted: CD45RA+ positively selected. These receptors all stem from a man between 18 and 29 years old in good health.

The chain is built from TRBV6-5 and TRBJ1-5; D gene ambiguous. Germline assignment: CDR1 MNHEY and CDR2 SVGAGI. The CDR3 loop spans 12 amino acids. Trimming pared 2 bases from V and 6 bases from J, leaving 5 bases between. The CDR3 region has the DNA TGTGCCAGCAGTTACAGCCGTCAGCCCCAGCATTTT. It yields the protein CASSYSRQPQHF.

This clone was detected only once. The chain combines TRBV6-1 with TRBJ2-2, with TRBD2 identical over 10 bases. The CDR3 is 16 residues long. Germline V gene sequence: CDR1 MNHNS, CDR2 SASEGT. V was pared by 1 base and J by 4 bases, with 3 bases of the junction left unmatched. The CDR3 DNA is TGTGCCAGCAGTGAAGAGCGGGGGGGCTCCACCGGGGAGCTGTTTTTT. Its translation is CASSEERGGSTGELFF.

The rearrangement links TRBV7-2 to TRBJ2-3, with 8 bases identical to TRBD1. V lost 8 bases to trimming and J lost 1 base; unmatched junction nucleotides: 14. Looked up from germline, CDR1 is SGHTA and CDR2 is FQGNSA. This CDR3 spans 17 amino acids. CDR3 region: CASSGGTGGSGTDTQYF. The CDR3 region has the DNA TGTGCCAGCTCAGGGGGGACAGGAGGTAGCGGCACAGATACGCAGTATTTT. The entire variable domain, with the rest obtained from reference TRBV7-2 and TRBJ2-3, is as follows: GAGVSQSPSNKVTEKGKDVELRCDPISGHTALYWYRQSLGQGLEFLIYFQGNSAPDKSGLPSDRFSAERTGGSVSTLTIQRTQQEDSAVYLCASSGGTGGSGTDTQYFGPGTRLTVL.

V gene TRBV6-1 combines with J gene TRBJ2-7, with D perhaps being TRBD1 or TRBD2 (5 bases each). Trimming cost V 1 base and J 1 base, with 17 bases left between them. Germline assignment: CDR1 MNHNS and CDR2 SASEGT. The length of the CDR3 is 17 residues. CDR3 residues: CASSEDLRGAGSYEQYF. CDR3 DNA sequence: TGTGCCAGCAGTGAAGATTTAAGAGGGGCAGGTTCCTACGAGCAGTACTTC.

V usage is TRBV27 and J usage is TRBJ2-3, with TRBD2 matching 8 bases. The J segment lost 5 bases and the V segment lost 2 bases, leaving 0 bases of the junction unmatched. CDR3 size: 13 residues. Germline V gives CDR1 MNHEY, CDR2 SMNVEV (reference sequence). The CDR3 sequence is CASSLLAGDTQYF. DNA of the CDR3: TGTGCCAGCAGTTTACTAGCGGGAGATACGCAGTATTTT.

CDR3 sequence reads: CASSNPGQGFYEQYF. The CDR3 DNA reads TGTGCCAGCAGTAACCCGGGACAGGGGTTTTACGAGCAGTACTTC. This chain uses TRBV6-1 with TRBJ2-7; TRBD1 aligns across 10 bases. V lost 5 bases to trimming and J lost 4 bases; unmatched junction nucleotides: 8. Germline loops: CDR1 MNHNS, CDR2 SASEGT. This CDR3 region has 15 residues.

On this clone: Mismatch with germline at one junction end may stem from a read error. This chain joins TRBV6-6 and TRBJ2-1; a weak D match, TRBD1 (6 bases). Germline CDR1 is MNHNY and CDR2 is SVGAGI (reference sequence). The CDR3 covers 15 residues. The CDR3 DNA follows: TGTGCCAGCAGGGCAGGGGTTAGAGGGTCCAGTACGGCGCTCTTC. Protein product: CASRAGVRGSSTALF.

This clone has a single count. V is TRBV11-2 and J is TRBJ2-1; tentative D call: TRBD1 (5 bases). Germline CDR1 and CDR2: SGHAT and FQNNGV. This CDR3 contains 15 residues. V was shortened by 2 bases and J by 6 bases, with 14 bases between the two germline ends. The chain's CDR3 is CASSLTILGANEQFF. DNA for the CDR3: TGTGCCAGCAGCTTAACTATCCTTGGGGCCAATGAGCAGTTCTTC.

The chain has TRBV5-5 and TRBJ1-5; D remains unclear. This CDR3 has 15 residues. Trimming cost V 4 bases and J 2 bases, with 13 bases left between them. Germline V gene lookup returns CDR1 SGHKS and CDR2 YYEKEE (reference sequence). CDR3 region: CASSRDTGGNQPQHF. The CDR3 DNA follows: TGTGCCAGCAGCCGAGACACGGGTGGCAATCAGCCCCAGCATTTT.

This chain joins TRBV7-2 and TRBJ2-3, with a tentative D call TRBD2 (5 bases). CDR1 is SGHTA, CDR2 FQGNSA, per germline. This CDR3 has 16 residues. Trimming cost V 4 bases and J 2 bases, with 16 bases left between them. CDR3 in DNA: TGTGCCAGCAGCTACCACCCCAGCGGATACACAGATACGCAGTATTTT. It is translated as CASSYHPSGYTDTQYF.

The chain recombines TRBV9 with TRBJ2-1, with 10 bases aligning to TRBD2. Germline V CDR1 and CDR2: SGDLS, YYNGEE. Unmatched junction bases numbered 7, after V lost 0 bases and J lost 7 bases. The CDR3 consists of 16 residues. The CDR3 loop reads CASSVVSSGRNNEQFF. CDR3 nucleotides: TGTGCCAGCAGCGTAGTTAGTAGCGGGAGGAATAATGAGCAGTTCTTC. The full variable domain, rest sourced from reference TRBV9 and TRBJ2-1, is DSGVTQTPKHLITATGQRVTLRCSPRSGDLSVYWYQQSLDQGLQFLIQYYNGEERAKGNILERFSAQQFPDLHSELNLSSLELGDSALYFCASSVVSSGRNNEQFFGPGTRLTVL.

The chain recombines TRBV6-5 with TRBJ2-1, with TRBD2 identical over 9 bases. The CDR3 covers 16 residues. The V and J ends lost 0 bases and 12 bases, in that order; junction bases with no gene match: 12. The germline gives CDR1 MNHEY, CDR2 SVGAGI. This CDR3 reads CASSYSGAGGRRGQFF. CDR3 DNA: TGTGCCAGCAGTTACTCGGGAGCGGGAGGTAGACGGGGGCAGTTCTTC.

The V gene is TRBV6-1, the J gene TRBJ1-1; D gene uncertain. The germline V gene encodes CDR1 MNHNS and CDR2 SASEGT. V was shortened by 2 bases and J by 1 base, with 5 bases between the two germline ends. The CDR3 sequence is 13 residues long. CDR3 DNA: TGTGCCAGCAGTGAATCTGAGAACACTGAAGCTTTCTTT. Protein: CASSESENTEAFF.

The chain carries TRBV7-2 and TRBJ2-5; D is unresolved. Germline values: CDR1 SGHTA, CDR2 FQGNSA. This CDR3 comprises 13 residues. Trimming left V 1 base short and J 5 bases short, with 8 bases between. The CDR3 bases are TGTGCCAGCAGCTTAGTTTATATGGAGACCCAGTACTTC. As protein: CASSLVYMETQYF.

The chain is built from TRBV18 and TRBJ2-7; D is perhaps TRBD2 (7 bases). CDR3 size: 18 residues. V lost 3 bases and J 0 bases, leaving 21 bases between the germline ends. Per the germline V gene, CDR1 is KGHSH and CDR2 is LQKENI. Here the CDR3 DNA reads TGTGCCAGCTCACCCCCGGGGGCCGGGGGGCTAAGCTCCTACGAGCAGTACTTC. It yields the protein CASSPPGAGGLSSYEQYF.

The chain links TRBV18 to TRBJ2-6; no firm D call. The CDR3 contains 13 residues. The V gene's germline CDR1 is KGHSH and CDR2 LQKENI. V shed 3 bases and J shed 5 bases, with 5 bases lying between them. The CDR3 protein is CASSPIRANVLTF. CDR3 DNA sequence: TGTGCCAGCTCACCTATAAGGGCCAACGTCCTGACTTTC.

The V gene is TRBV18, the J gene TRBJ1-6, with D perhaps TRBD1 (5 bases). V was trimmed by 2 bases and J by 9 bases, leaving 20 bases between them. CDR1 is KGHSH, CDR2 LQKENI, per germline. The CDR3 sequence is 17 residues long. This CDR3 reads CASSPFRSETVGSPLHF. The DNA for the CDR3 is TGTGCCAGCTCACCATTTAGAAGTGAGACAGTTGGTTCACCCCTCCACTTT.